A selection of T cell receptor beta chains follows, all from one sample in a study of blood T cell repertoires in COVID-19. The method was immunoSEQ multiplex PCR; TCRdb's version includes in-frame clones alone and lacks a portion of them. The sample records 85,000 to 110,000 clones, about 90% being singletons. The sample consisted of peripheral blood. All receptors come from a human donor in a cohort sampled during active COVID-19. The CDR3 runs from the conserved cysteine through the conserved F or W. A D gene is named only where the DNA matches it firmly. Rows give clone size only sometimes, using once, few, many, or a class for an expanded clone.

-	TRBV4-1	-	TRBJ2-7	TGCGCCAGCAGCCAAGTGGTGGGAGACTACGAGCAGTACTTC	CASSQVVGDYEQYF
-	TRBV18	TRBD2	TRBJ2-7	TGTGCCAGCTCACTGGGGACTAAAAACGAGCAGTACTTC	CASSLGTKNEQYF
once	TRBV2	TRBD2	TRBJ2-1	TGTGCCAGCAGTGACAGACTAGCGGGAGGGGTTAATGAGCAGTTCTTC	CASSDRLAGGVNEQFF
-	TRBV20-1	-	TRBJ2-7	TGCAGTGCAGCCAGCGGCTACGAGCAGTACTTC	CSAASGYEQYF
-	TRBV9	-	TRBJ2-7	TGTGCCAGCAGCGGAGGGGGGGGCGTCTCCTACGAGCAGTACTTC	CASSGGGGVSYEQYF
-	TRBV6-5	TRBD1	TRBJ2-5	TGTGCCAGCAGCCCCGACAGGGGGGTTGAGACCCAGTACTTC	CASSPDRGVETQYF
-	TRBV2	-	TRBJ1-5	TGTGCCAGCGGATATCCGGAGCAGCCCCAGCATTTT	CASGYPEQPQHF
-	TRBV3-1/TRBV3-2	TRBD1	TRBJ2-3	TGTGCCAGCAGGGCCGGGACAGCAGGTTCAGATACGCAGTATTTT	CASRAGTAGSDTQYF
-	TRBV28	TRBD1	TRBJ1-5	TGTGCCAGCAGCCTGAGCGGACAGGGGGACCAGCCCCAGCATTTT	CASSLSGQGDQPQHF
-	TRBV30	TRBD1	TRBJ1-3	TGTGCCTGGAGTGCAATCCGGGACAGGGGTTCAAACACCATATATTTT	CAWSAIRDRGSNTIYF
-	TRBV9	TRBD2	TRBJ2-1	TGTGCCAGCAGCGTCGGGACTAGCGGGAGCAATGAGCAGTTCTTC	CASSVGTSGSNEQFF
once	TRBV5-1	TRBD2	TRBJ2-3	TGCGCCAGCAGCTTGTTAACTTTGGGACTAGCGGGAGGACCTACGCAGTATTTT	CASSLLTLGLAGGPTQYF
-	TRBV6-1	-	TRBJ1-1	TGTGCCAGCAGTGACAGGGCGAGCACTGAAGCTTTCTTT	CASSDRASTEAFF
-	TRBV27	TRBD2	TRBJ2-3	TGTGCCAGCAGTTTAAGCTTAGCGGGAATCTACACAGATACGCAGTATTTT	CASSLSLAGIYTDTQYF
-	TRBV27	TRBD1	TRBJ1-1	TGTGCCAGCAGTTTATCCCCAGGGGGTACTGAAGCTTTCTTT	CASSLSPGGTEAFF
-	TRBV7-2	TRBD1	TRBJ2-3	TGTGCCAGCAGCTTAGATTTGGGACAGGGTTATACGCAGTATTTT	CASSLDLGQGYTQYF
-	TRBV28	-	TRBJ1-3	TGTGCCAGCCATGGGGGGGATGGTGGAAACACCATATATTTT	CASHGGDGGNTIYF
-	TRBV25-1	TRBD1	TRBJ2-5	TGTGCCAGCAGTGAAAGAACAGGGGTAGAGACCCAGTACTTC	CASSERTGVETQYF
-	TRBV2	TRBD1	TRBJ2-7	TGTGCCAGCAGTGTTCACAGGGGAACCTACGAGCAGTACTTC	CASSVHRGTYEQYF
few	TRBV28	TRBD1	TRBJ1-1	TGTGCCAGCAGCCTGGGCGTTACAGGGGGCGGAGAGTCCACTGAAGCTTTCTTT	CASSLGVTGGGESTEAFF
-	TRBV4-2	TRBD2	TRBJ2-5	TGTGCCAGCAGCCAAAGAGGACTAGCGGGAGCCCAAGAGACCCAGTACTTC	CASSQRGLAGAQETQYF
-	TRBV19	-	TRBJ2-3	TGTGCCAGTAACTCTCAGGCTAGCTACACAGATACGCAGTATTTT	CASNSQASYTDTQYF
few	TRBV20-1	-	TRBJ1-1	TGCAGTGCTAGTCCTCCGGGACACAAGAACACTGAAGCTTTCTTT	CSASPPGHKNTEAFF
many	TRBV2	TRBD1	TRBJ1-1	TGTGCCAGCTGGACAGGGGCTGTGAACACTGAAGCTTTCTTT	CASWTGAVNTEAFF
-	TRBV5-1	-	TRBJ2-3	TGCGCCAGCAGAAGAGACAGTGGCACAGATACGCAGTATTTT	CASRRDSGTDTQYF
-	TRBV7-9	TRBD2	TRBJ2-7	TGTGCCAGCAGCCACGATCCGGGAGGGCCCTACGAGCAGTACTTC	CASSHDPGGPYEQYF
once	TRBV27	-	TRBJ2-1	TGTGCCAGCAGTTTAAGGGTGGCGGGATCCAATGAGCAGTTCTTC	CASSLRVAGSNEQFF
-	TRBV28	TRBD2	TRBJ2-3	TGTGCCAGCAACCTCCTAGGTAGACTAGCGGGCCCCCAGGAGAATACGCAGTATTTT	CASNLLGRLAGPQENTQYF
-	TRBV6-5	TRBD2	TRBJ2-1	TGTGCCAGCAGTTCGGGACTAGCGAGTCTCTACAATGAGCAGTTCTTC	CASSSGLASLYNEQFF
-	TRBV9	-	TRBJ2-1	TGTGCCAGCAGCGAGCGCGGGCCCAGCTCCTACAATGAGCAGTTCTTC	CASSERGPSSYNEQFF
-	TRBV5-1	-	TRBJ1-3	TGCGCCAGCAGCTTGGCCGGTGCGGGTTACGGAAACACCATATATTTT	CASSLAGAGYGNTIYF